The 15 T cell receptor beta chains below come from one sample, sequenced in a study of blood T cells in healthy people across ages (dated by TCRdb to between 2014 and 2017). The library was obtained by 5' RACE. Sequencing used an Illumina HiSeq 2500. A second about 7 to 11 cycle PCR used a sample-barcoded 5' primer and a J-beta primer mix. TCRdb reprocessing: public reads trimmed at Q25 with fastp, clones called with MiXCR, in-frame beta chains kept. Here each entry gathers all rows of one CDR3 protein and keeps the most common genes and DNA. In all, the sample holds roughly 500,000 distinct CDR3 sequences, and 27% of those were seen once. The ten largest clones represent approximately 17% of the sample. The material sequenced was blood. Receptors originate from a woman between 70 and 85 years old in good health.

This chain connects TRBV6-5 to TRBJ2-5, with a tentative D call TRBD2 (6 bases). Looked up from germline, CDR1 is MNHEY and CDR2 is SVGAGI. This CDR3 contains 14 residues. V gave up 5 bases and J gave up 0 bases, with 10 bases separating them. The DNA of the CDR3 is TGTGCCAGCAGTACCGCGGGGTACCAAGAGACCCAGTACTTC. Protein: CASSTAGYQETQYF.

This chain connects TRBV29-1 to TRBJ1-1; TRBD1 is a possible D gene (5 bases). The CDR3 totals 15 residues. Trimming cost V 7 bases and J 0 bases, with 18 bases left between them. CDR1 and CDR2 from the germline V gene are SQVTM and ANQGSEA. CDR3 loop: CSAGRQILMNTEAFF. The CDR3 region has the DNA TGCAGCGCCGGGAGACAGATCTTGATGAACACTGAAGCTTTCTTT.

This sequence joins TRBV3-1 and TRBJ2-2; D tentatively reads TRBD1 or TRBD2 (6 bases each). Trimming took off 5 bases at V and 6 bases at J, with 22 bases between the two ends. This CDR3 is built from 17 residues. Germline assignment: CDR1 LGHDT and CDR2 YNNKEL (reference sequence). The CDR3 DNA is TGTGCCAGCAGCGCTAAAGGGGGGTTCCCTTGGTCCGGGGAGCTGTTTTTT. It is translated as CASSAKGGFPWSGELFF.

The sample holds a few counts of this clonotype. A junction boundary mismatches the germline segment, possibly from a read error. CDR3 in amino acids: CAWSVQGFGIQCF. CDR3 sequence (DNA): TGTGCCTGGAGTGTACAAGGTTTTGGCATTCAGTGCTTC. This rearrangement joins TRBV30 to TRBJ2-4; D is unresolved. CDR1 is GTSNPN and CDR2 is SVGIG in the germline V gene (reference sequence). The CDR3 totals 13 residues.

The rearrangement uses TRBV29-1 and TRBJ1-2; D not certain. The germline V gene encodes CDR1 SQVTM and CDR2 ANQGSEA. The V and J ends lost 6 bases and 2 bases respectively, with 7 bases between them. CDR3 length: 11 amino acids. The CDR3 spells CSVQINYGYTF. The CDR3 bases are TGCAGCGTCCAGATCAACTATGGCTACACCTTC.

Turning to this clonotype: Lacking the conserved final phenylalanine or tryptophan, this CDR3 likely reflects a read error. J is TRBJ1-5 and V is TRBV5-5; D not resolved. V lost 5 bases and J lost 9, with 18 bases in between. This CDR3 has 14 amino acids. Per the germline V gene, CDR1 is SGHKS and CDR2 is YYEKEE (reference sequence). CDR3 amino acids: CASSSVEQLSPQHL. DNA of the CDR3: TGTGCCAGCAGTTCGGTGGAACAGTTGTCGCCCCAGCATCTT.

This clonotype was found a few times. The rearrangement joins TRBV12-3 or TRBV12-4 to TRBJ2-6; D gene unclear. The CDR3 is 16 residues long. Trimming removed 3 bases at V and 1 base at J, with 10 bases between. The CDR3 is CASSFEKGSGANVLTF. For the CDR3, the DNA is TGTGCCAGCAGTTTTGAGAAGGGTTCTGGGGCCAACGTCCTGACTTTC.

This sequence joins TRBV7-3 and TRBJ1-3; the D is unclear. CDR1 and CDR2 (germline): SGHTA, FQGTGA. The CDR3 runs 13 residues. V shed 3 bases and J shed 3 bases, with 6 bases lying between them. Here the CDR3 DNA reads TGTGCCAGCAGCTTGTTCGGTGGAAACACCATATATTTT. Translation gives CASSLFGGNTIYF.

This clonotype has only a few counts. J is TRBJ1-3 and V is TRBV5-4; TRBD1 agrees at 12 bases. This CDR3 has 15 amino acids. V trimming: 3 bases; J trimming: 4 bases; junction bases outside the gene matches: 2. In germline, CDR1 is SGHNT, CDR2 YYREEE (reference sequence). CDR3 in amino acids: CASSWDRGRGNTIYF. The CDR3 nucleotides read TGTGCCAGCAGCTGGGACAGGGGGCGCGGAAACACCATATATTTT.

V usage is TRBV6-5 and J usage is TRBJ2-1; D may match TRBD1 or TRBD2 (5 bases each). This CDR3 has 15 residues. Germline V gene lookup returns CDR1 MNHEY and CDR2 SVGAGI. V lost 6 bases and J lost 5, with 17 bases in between. For the CDR3, the DNA is TGTGCCAGCAGGCCTACCGGGACCGCAAACAATGAGCAGTTCTTC. Amino acids: CASRPTGTANNEQFF.

The chain employs TRBV2 and TRBJ2-3, with 10 nucleotides matching TRBD2. This CDR3 is built from 15 residues. The germline gives CDR1 SNHLY, CDR2 FYNNEI. Trimming at V came to 6 bases and at J to 0 bases, leaving 3 bases not matched to a gene. CDR3 sequence: CASSGTSVSTDTQYF. The CDR3 bases are TGTGCCAGCAGCGGGACTAGCGTTAGCACAGATACGCAGTATTTT.

This clonotype was seen more than once but under ten times. This CDR3 is CASSSRQEETQYF. Written as DNA, the CDR3 is TGTGCCAGCAGCTCCAGACAGGAAGAGACCCAGTACTTC. This chain uses TRBV7-2 with TRBJ2-5; the D gene is possibly TRBD1 (6 bases). The CDR3 covers 13 residues. The germline CDR1 and CDR2 sequences are SGHTA and FQGNSA. V lost 4 bases and J 3 bases, leaving 9 bases between the germline ends.

The V call is TRBV5-1, the J call TRBJ2-1; D is perhaps TRBD2 (7 bases). CDR3 size: 21 residues. Germline CDR1 reads SGHRS; CDR2 reads YFSETQ. Trimming took 3 bases from V and 0 from J, leaving 28 bases between them. The CDR3: CASSSIKQGLTILSSYNEQFF. CDR3 nucleotide sequence: TGCGCCAGCAGCTCGATTAAACAGGGACTAACTATACTGAGCTCCTACAATGAGCAGTTCTTC. Drawing the rest from reference TRBV5-1 and TRBJ2-1, the complete variable domain is KAGVTQTPRYLIKTRGQQVTLSCSPISGHRSVSWYQQTPGQGLQFLFEYFSETQRNKGNFPGRFSGRQFSNSRSEMNVSTLELGDSALYLCASSSIKQGLTILSSYNEQFFGPGTRLTVL.

This clonotype turned up a few times. V usage is TRBV10-3 and J usage is TRBJ1-3, with D possibly being TRBD1 (5 bases). In germline, CDR1 is ENHRY, CDR2 SYGVKD. The ends were cut back, 10 bases at V and 0 bases at J, with 13 bases in the middle. The CDR3 spans 14 residues. CDR3 protein: CATRQDTSGNTIYF. The CDR3 DNA follows: TGTGCCACCAGGCAGGACACCTCTGGAAACACCATATATTTT.

This clonotype was detected once. The rearrangement links TRBV7-8 to TRBJ1-6, with a tentative D call TRBD1 (5 bases). Trimming took off 0 bases at V and 7 bases at J, with 22 bases between the two ends. CDR3 length equals 19 residues. Germline CDR1 is SGHVS and CDR2 is FQNEAQ. DNA for the CDR3: TGTGCCAGCAGCTTAGCGTTTAATAGGTTGGGGGACCAAAATTCACCCCTCCACTTT. It specifies CASSLAFNRLGDQNSPLHF.